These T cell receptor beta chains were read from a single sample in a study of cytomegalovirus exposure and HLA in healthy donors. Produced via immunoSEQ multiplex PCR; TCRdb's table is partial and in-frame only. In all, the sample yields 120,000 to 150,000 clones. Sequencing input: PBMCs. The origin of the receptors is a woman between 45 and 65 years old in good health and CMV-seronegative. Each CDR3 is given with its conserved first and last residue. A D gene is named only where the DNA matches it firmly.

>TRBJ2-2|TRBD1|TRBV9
CASSARQGPSGELFF
TGTGCCAGCAGCGCACGACAGGGCCCATCCGGGGAGCTGTTTTTT
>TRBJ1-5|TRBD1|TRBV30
CAWSFGTGIDQPQHF
TGTGCCTGGAGTTTCGGGACAGGGATTGATCAGCCCCAGCATTTT
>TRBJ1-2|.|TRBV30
CAWSVSLYYGYTF
TGTGCCTGGAGTGTCTCTCTCTACTATGGCTACACCTTC
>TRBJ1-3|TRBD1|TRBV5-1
CASSLSDRGGNTIYF
TGCGCCAGCAGCCTATCGGACAGGGGTGGAAACACCATATATTTT
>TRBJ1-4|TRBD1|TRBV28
CASSLWRGGGEKLFF
TGTGCCAGCAGTTTATGGAGAGGGGGCGGCGAAAAACTGTTTTTT
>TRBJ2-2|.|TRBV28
CASISTRSGKTGELFF
TGTGCCAGCATCAGCACGAGGTCAGGGAAAACGGGGGAGCTGTTTTTT
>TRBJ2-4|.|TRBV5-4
CASSPSVQGLIQYF
TGTGCCAGCAGCCCCTCTGTGCAGGGGCTCATTCAGTACTTC
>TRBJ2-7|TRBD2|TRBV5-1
CASRPGLAERDEQYF
TGCGCCAGCAGACCGGGACTAGCGGAGAGGGACGAGCAGTACTTC
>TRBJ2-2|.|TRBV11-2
CASSSVLRTGELFF
TGTGCCAGCAGCTCCGTTCTCCGGACCGGGGAGCTGTTTTTT
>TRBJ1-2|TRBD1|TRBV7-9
CASSSNYRGRYGYTF
TGTGCCAGCAGCTCAAACTACAGGGGACGGTATGGCTACACCTTC
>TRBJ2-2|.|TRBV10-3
CAISEEGIANTGELFF
TGTGCCATCAGTGAGGAGGGTATCGCGAACACCGGGGAGCTGTTTTTT
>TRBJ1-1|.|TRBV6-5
CASSSAAYNTEAFF
TGTGCCAGCAGTAGTGCCGCGTACAACACTGAAGCTTTCTTT
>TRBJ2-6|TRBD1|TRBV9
CASSARTGKVSGANVLTF
TGTGCCAGCAGCGCGAGGACAGGGAAGGTCTCTGGGGCCAACGTCCTGACTTTC
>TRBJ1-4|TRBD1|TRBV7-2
CASSPQGAQIVKLFF
TGTGCCAGCAGCCCACAGGGGGCGCAGATTGTAAAACTGTTTTTT
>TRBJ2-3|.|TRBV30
CAWTGITDTQYF
TGTGCCTGGACAGGGATCACAGATACGCAGTATTTT
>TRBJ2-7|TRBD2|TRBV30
CAWSYDLAGDYYGVLVEQYF
TGTGCCTGGAGTTACGACCTAGCGGGAGATTACTACGGAGTGTTAGTTGAGCAGTACTTC
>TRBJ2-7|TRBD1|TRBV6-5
CASSYWDSHSYEQYF
TGTGCCAGCAGTTACTGGGACAGTCACTCCTACGAGCAGTACTTC
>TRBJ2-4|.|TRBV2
CASGPGQFNIQYF
TGTGCCAGCGGCCCAGGGCAATTTAACATTCAGTACTTC
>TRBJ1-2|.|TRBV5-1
CASSLGSGKDGYTF
TGCGCCAGCAGCTTGGGCTCCGGGAAGGATGGCTACACCTTC
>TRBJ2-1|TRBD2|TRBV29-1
CSVALLAGRNSYNEQFF
TGCAGCGTTGCTCTCCTAGCGGGCCGGAACTCCTACAATGAGCAGTTCTTC
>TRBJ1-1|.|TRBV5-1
CASSLEAVNTEAFF
TGCGCCAGCAGCTTAGAGGCAGTGAACACTGAAGCTTTCTTT
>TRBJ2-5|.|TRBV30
CAWRAPAAIPGTNCETQYF
TGTGCCTGGAGGGCCCCCGCAGCCATCCCCGGGACAAATTGTGAGACCCAGTACTTC
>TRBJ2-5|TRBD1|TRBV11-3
CASSLRQGAETQYF
TGTGCCAGCAGCTTACGACAGGGCGCAGAGACCCAGTACTTC
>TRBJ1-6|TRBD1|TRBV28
CASRPPPLRKGGSPLHF
TGTGCCAGCAGACCCCCTCCCCTTAGAAAAGGGGGCTCACCCCTCCACTTT
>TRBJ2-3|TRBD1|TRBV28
CASRLGQGSDTQYF
TGTGCCAGCAGGCTCGGACAGGGGTCAGATACGCAGTATTTT
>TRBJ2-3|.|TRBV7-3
CASSLTRVSTDTQYF
TGTGCCAGCAGCTTAACCCGCGTTAGCACAGATACGCAGTATTTT
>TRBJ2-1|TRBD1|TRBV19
CASSTYRDSYNEQFF
TGTGCCAGTAGTACTTACCGGGACAGCTACAATGAGCAGTTCTTC
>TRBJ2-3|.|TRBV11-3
CASSLGNGVTSTDTQYF
TGTGCCAGCAGCTTAGGGAACGGAGTTACTAGCACAGATACGCAGTATTTT
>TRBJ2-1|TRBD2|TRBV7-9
CASSLEAGGRGEQFF
TGTGCCAGCAGCTTAGAAGCGGGGGGGCGTGGAGAGCAGTTCTTC
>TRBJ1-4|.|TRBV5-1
CASSFTAATNEKLFF
TGCGCCAGCAGCTTCACAGCCGCTACTAATGAAAAACTGTTTTTT
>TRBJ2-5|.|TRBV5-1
CASSPQGGHQETQYF
TGCGCCAGCAGCCCCCAGGGTGGGCACCAAGAGACCCAGTACTTC
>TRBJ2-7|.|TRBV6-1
CASTWGREPVKQYF
TGTGCCAGCACTTGGGGGCGGGAGCCCGTGAAACAGTACTTC
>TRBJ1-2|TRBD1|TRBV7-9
CASSVGTGAGYTF
TGTGCCAGCAGCGTAGGGACAGGCGCTGGCTACACCTTC
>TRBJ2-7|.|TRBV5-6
CASRTGLISYEQYF
TGTGCCAGCAGAACGGGACTGATCTCCTACGAGCAGTACTTC
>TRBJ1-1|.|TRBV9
CASSPRGGGTEAFF
TGTGCCAGCAGCCCCAGAGGGGGTGGCACTGAAGCTTTCTTT
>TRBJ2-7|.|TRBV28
CASSSSYEQYF
TGTGCCAGCAGTTCATCCTACGAGCAGTACTTC
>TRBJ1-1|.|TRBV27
CASSPLGGLGTEAFF
TGTGCCAGCAGCCCCCTCGGGGGTCTGGGCACTGAAGCTTTCTTT
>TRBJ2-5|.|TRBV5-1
CASSFERRGPKGETQYF
TGCGCCAGCAGCTTTGAAAGGAGGGGCCCCAAGGGAGAGACCCAGTACTTC
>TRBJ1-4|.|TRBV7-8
CASSRRSEKLFF
TGTGCCAGCAGCAGGCGGTCTGAAAAACTGTTTTTT
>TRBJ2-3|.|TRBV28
CASSTHSWEWGAGTSTDTQYF
TGTGCCAGCAGTACCCACTCGTGGGAGTGGGGAGCGGGCACTAGCACAGATACGCAGTATTTT
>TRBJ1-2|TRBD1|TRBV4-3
CASSQDTGDRAGYTF
TGCGCCAGCAGCCAAGACACCGGGGACAGAGCGGGCTACACCTTC
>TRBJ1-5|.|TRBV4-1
CASSQAGNQPQHF
TGCGCCAGCAGCCAAGCCGGTAATCAGCCCCAGCATTTT
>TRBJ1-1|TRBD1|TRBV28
CASSSTGAATEAFF
TGTGCCAGCAGTTCAACAGGGGCGGCCACTGAAGCTTTCTTT
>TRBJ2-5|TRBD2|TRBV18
CASSPRGGSNQETQYF
TGTGCCAGCTCCCCCCGTGGCGGGAGCAACCAAGAGACCCAGTACTTC
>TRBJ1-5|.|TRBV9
CASSSRGISNQPQHF
TGTGCCAGCAGCTCCAGGGGAATTAGCAATCAGCCCCAGCATTTT
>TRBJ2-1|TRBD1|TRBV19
CASSMGRGSLNEQFF
TGTGCCAGTAGTATGGGCAGGGGGAGTTTAAATGAGCAGTTCTTC
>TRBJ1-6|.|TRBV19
CASSIVGASNSPLHF
TGTGCCAGTAGTATTGTAGGGGCGAGCAATTCACCCCTCCACTTT
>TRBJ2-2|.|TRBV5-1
CASSTRTTNTGELFF
TGCGCCAGCAGCACCCGGACAACGAACACCGGGGAGCTGTTTTTT
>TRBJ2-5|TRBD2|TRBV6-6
CASSRGTSLETQYF
TGTGCCAGCAGTCGCGGGACTAGCCTTGAGACCCAGTACTTC
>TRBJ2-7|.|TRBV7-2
CASSLVTGNTYEQYF
TGTGCCAGCAGCTTAGTTACAGGGAATACCTACGAGCAGTACTTC